This T cell receptor (beta chain) came from a study of blood T cell repertoires in COVID-19. Sequencing used immunoSEQ multiplex PCR; TCRdb keeps in-frame clones, though not all of them. The sample holds around 30,000 clones; about 89% are singletons and the top ten take about a tenth. The CDR3 loop spans 15 amino acids. The germline V gene has CDR1 LGHNA and CDR2 YSLEER. V lost 0 bases to trimming and J lost 0 bases, with 6 bases between them. The rearrangement links TRBV4-3 to TRBJ1-3; D is ambiguous. The receptor's source is a human donor in a cohort sampled during active COVID-19. Sequencing input: peripheral blood. This chain's CDR3 is CASSQDPGSGNTIYF. In nucleotides, the CDR3 is TGCGCCAGCAGCCAAGATCCAGGCTCTGGAAACACCATATATTTT.